This is a list of T cell receptor beta chains from one sample in a study of T cells in Graves' hyperthyroidism and ophthalmopathy. Via MiXCR, TCRdb re-called the multiplex PCR reads, giving one row per CDR3 protein. Here the sample spans approximately 590,000 distinct CDR3 sequences, 15% to 18% being singletons. Material: blood. The receptors come from a woman in her twenties or thirties with Graves' hyperthyroidism. Each CDR3 is given with its conserved first and last residue. The D gene is left open where the match is weak. The size entry is marked missing in some rows and otherwise reads once, few, many or a size class.

D gene: -
V gene: TRBV24-1
clone size: many
J gene: TRBJ1-5
CDR3 DNA: TGTGCCACCAGTGATTTGACCGCAATCAGCCCCCAGCATTTT
CDR3 protein: CATSDLTAISPQHF

D gene: -
V gene: TRBV5-1
clone size: many
J gene: TRBJ2-3
CDR3 DNA: TGCGCCAGCAGCTTGGGGAGGGGCCCAGATACGCAGTATTTT
CDR3 protein: CASSLGRGPDTQYF

D gene: -
V gene: TRBV30
clone size: -
J gene: TRBJ2-6
CDR3 DNA: TGTGCCTGGAGTATGGGGGCTGGGGCCAACGTCCTGACTTTC
CDR3 protein: CAWSMGAGANVLTF

D gene: -
V gene: TRBV6-2/TRBV6-3
clone size: -
J gene: TRBJ1-1
CDR3 DNA: TGTGCCAGCAGTTACCTTCGGAGTCTCGACACTGAAGCTTTCTTT
CDR3 protein: CASSYLRSLDTEAFF

D gene: TRBD2
V gene: TRBV10-3
clone size: -
J gene: TRBJ2-1
CDR3 DNA: TGTGCCATCAGTGAGGGGGGGACTAGCGGCCACAATGAGCAGTTCTTC
CDR3 protein: CAISEGGTSGHNEQFF

D gene: -
V gene: TRBV14
clone size: few
J gene: TRBJ1-1
CDR3 DNA: TGTGCCAGCAGCCAAAGACGGGACACTGAAGCTTTCTTT
CDR3 protein: CASSQRRDTEAFF

D gene: -
V gene: TRBV12-3/TRBV12-4
clone size: many
J gene: TRBJ2-5
CDR3 DNA: TGTGCCAGCACCCACAGACAACAAGAGACCCAGTACTTC
CDR3 protein: CASTHRQQETQYF

D gene: -
V gene: TRBV27
clone size: few
J gene: TRBJ2-7
CDR3 DNA: TGTGCCAGCAGACTGACCCAATCCTACGAGCAGTACTTC
CDR3 protein: CASRLTQSYEQYF

D gene: -
V gene: TRBV20-1
clone size: many
J gene: TRBJ2-1
CDR3 DNA: TGCAGTGCTAGTGTGGGAGCGGACCCCAATGAGCAGTTCTTC
CDR3 protein: CSASVGADPNEQFF

D gene: -
V gene: TRBV19
clone size: -
J gene: TRBJ1-5
CDR3 DNA: TGTGCCAGTAGTATCCTTCGGGTCTGGGATCAGCCCCAGCATTTT
CDR3 protein: CASSILRVWDQPQHF

D gene: -
V gene: TRBV11-2
clone size: many
J gene: TRBJ2-1
CDR3 DNA: TGTGCCAGCGTACACTACAATGAGCAGTTCTTC
CDR3 protein: CASVHYNEQFF

D gene: -
V gene: TRBV11-2
clone size: many
J gene: TRBJ2-1
CDR3 DNA: TGTGCCAGCAGCTTAGGCATTCCAGTTTACAATGAGCAGTTCTTC
CDR3 protein: CASSLGIPVYNEQFF

D gene: -
V gene: TRBV7-9
clone size: few
J gene: TRBJ2-2
CDR3 DNA: TGTGCCAGCAGCTACTACAGGAACACCGGGGAGCTGTTTTTT
CDR3 protein: CASSYYRNTGELFF

D gene: TRBD1
V gene: TRBV18
clone size: many
J gene: TRBJ1-1
CDR3 DNA: TGTGCCAGCTCACCCTTGGACAGGACTGAAGCTTTCTTT
CDR3 protein: CASSPLDRTEAFF

D gene: -
V gene: TRBV7-9
clone size: many
J gene: TRBJ2-5
CDR3 DNA: TGTGCCAGCAGCTTAGGTGACATGACGGGAATAAGCAGCGAGACCCAGTACTTC
CDR3 protein: CASSLGDMTGISSETQYF

D gene: -
V gene: TRBV7-3
clone size: many
J gene: TRBJ2-7
CDR3 DNA: TGTGCCAGCAGCTTAATTGGTGGTGCGGAAGAGCAGTACTTC
CDR3 protein: CASSLIGGAEEQYF

D gene: TRBD2
V gene: TRBV27
clone size: -
J gene: TRBJ2-7
CDR3 DNA: TGTGCCAGCAGTCCCTCTAGCGGGAATAACTACGAGCAGTACTTC
CDR3 protein: CASSPSSGNNYEQYF

D gene: TRBD2
V gene: TRBV28
clone size: few
J gene: TRBJ2-7
CDR3 DNA: TGTGCCAGCAGAGCCGGGACTAGCGGGAGTGAGTACGAGCAGTACTTC
CDR3 protein: CASRAGTSGSEYEQYF

D gene: TRBD2
V gene: TRBV20-1
clone size: many
J gene: TRBJ2-3
CDR3 DNA: TGCAGTGCTAGAGATCGAGCGGGGGGCACAGATACGCAGTATTTT
CDR3 protein: CSARDRAGGTDTQYF

D gene: -
V gene: TRBV7-2
clone size: few
J gene: TRBJ1-4
CDR3 DNA: TGTGCCAGCAGCTTACTTAACCCATCCGTTGTTGAAAAACTGTTTTTT
CDR3 protein: CASSLLNPSVVEKLFF

D gene: -
V gene: TRBV30
clone size: many
J gene: TRBJ2-3
CDR3 DNA: TGTGCCTGGAGTGTAATGGACTTCACAGATACGCAGTATTTT
CDR3 protein: CAWSVMDFTDTQYF

D gene: -
V gene: TRBV24-1
clone size: few
J gene: TRBJ2-2
CDR3 DNA: TGTGCCACCAGGGGTACTAGTACCGGGGAGCTGTTTTTT
CDR3 protein: CATRGTSTGELFF

D gene: TRBD1
V gene: TRBV6-5
clone size: many
J gene: TRBJ1-1
CDR3 DNA: TGTGCCAGCAGTTACTGGGGACAGGGGGGTGAAGCTTTCTTT
CDR3 protein: CASSYWGQGGEAFF

D gene: -
V gene: TRBV2
clone size: many
J gene: TRBJ2-2
CDR3 DNA: TGTGCCAGCACCGACAGGAGACTAGCCTTGAACACCGGGGAGCTGTTTTTT
CDR3 protein: CASTDRRLALNTGELFF

D gene: -
V gene: TRBV6-1
clone size: many
J gene: TRBJ1-1
CDR3 DNA: TGTGCCAGCAGTCCCAACGGCGCAGGGCGGGCGATGAACACTGAAGCTTTCTTT
CDR3 protein: CASSPNGAGRAMNTEAFF

D gene: -
V gene: TRBV28
clone size: -
J gene: TRBJ2-7
CDR3 DNA: TGTGCCAGCAGTTTAAAGCTGAGAAACTACGAGCAGTACTTC
CDR3 protein: CASSLKLRNYEQYF

D gene: -
V gene: TRBV13
clone size: many
J gene: TRBJ2-5
CDR3 DNA: TGTGCCAGCAGCTTCCCTGGTTCCACGGCGGAGACCCAGTACTTC
CDR3 protein: CASSFPGSTAETQYF

D gene: TRBD1
V gene: TRBV5-1
clone size: many
J gene: TRBJ1-1
CDR3 DNA: TGCGCCAGCAGCCCAATGAGCCCAGGGGGCTTCACTGAAGCTTTCTTT
CDR3 protein: CASSPMSPGGFTEAFF

D gene: TRBD2
V gene: TRBV18
clone size: -
J gene: TRBJ2-7
CDR3 DNA: TGTGCCAGCTCACCCCCCGGGGCTAGCGGGAGGAGGAGCTACGAGCAGTACTTC
CDR3 protein: CASSPPGASGRRSYEQYF

D gene: TRBD2
V gene: TRBV28
clone size: many
J gene: TRBJ2-5
CDR3 DNA: TGTGCCAGCAGTTGGACTAGCGGGGCCCAAGAGACCCAGTACTTC
CDR3 protein: CASSWTSGAQETQYF

D gene: -
V gene: TRBV2
clone size: many
J gene: TRBJ2-7
CDR3 DNA: TGTGCCAGCAGTGAAGCGGGCAGGGTGAGCGAGCAGTACTTC
CDR3 protein: CASSEAGRVSEQYF

D gene: -
V gene: TRBV28
clone size: few
J gene: TRBJ1-4
CDR3 DNA: TGTGCCAGCACCGGGACTAATGAAAAACTGTTTTTT
CDR3 protein: CASTGTNEKLFF

D gene: TRBD2
V gene: TRBV24-1
clone size: -
J gene: TRBJ2-1
CDR3 DNA: TGTGCCACCAGTGCCGGGACTAGCGGGAGGGCAACCTACAATGAGCAGTTCTTC
CDR3 protein: CATSAGTSGRATYNEQFF

D gene: TRBD1
V gene: TRBV4-1
clone size: once
J gene: TRBJ2-1
CDR3 DNA: TGCGCCAGCAGCCAAGATGGGACAGGCACTGAGCAGTTCTTC
CDR3 protein: CASSQDGTGTEQFF

D gene: -
V gene: TRBV5-1
clone size: few
J gene: TRBJ2-7
CDR3 DNA: TGCGCCAGCAGCTCTGAGGGGGGGGAGGGCGAGCAGTACTTC
CDR3 protein: CASSSEGGEGEQYF

D gene: -
V gene: TRBV20-1
clone size: many
J gene: TRBJ1-2
CDR3 DNA: TGCAGTGCTCCGAGGGACGGAAACTATGGCTACACCTTC
CDR3 protein: CSAPRDGNYGYTF

D gene: TRBD1
V gene: TRBV29-1
clone size: many
J gene: TRBJ2-7
CDR3 DNA: TGCAGCGTTGAAGGGACAGGGAGCAACGAGCAGTACTTC
CDR3 protein: CSVEGTGSNEQYF

D gene: TRBD2
V gene: TRBV12-3/TRBV12-4
clone size: -
J gene: TRBJ2-6
CDR3 DNA: TGTGCCAGCAGTCGACATAGCGGGAGGGGTGGGGCCAACGTCCTGACTTTC
CDR3 protein: CASSRHSGRGGANVLTF

D gene: TRBD1
V gene: TRBV6-1
clone size: -
J gene: TRBJ2-1
CDR3 DNA: TGTGCCAGCAGGGACCGGGACAGGGGGCAGTACAATGAGCAGTTCTTC
CDR3 protein: CASRDRDRGQYNEQFF

D gene: TRBD2
V gene: TRBV10-3
clone size: few
J gene: TRBJ2-1
CDR3 DNA: TGTGCCATCAGCCCGGGTACTAGCGGGGGGGTTGAGCAGTTCTTC
CDR3 protein: CAISPGTSGGVEQFF

D gene: -
V gene: TRBV9
clone size: few
J gene: TRBJ2-2
CDR3 DNA: TGTGCCAGCAGCGTAAGACAGGGAGGAATGGGCACCGGGGAGCTGTTTTTT
CDR3 protein: CASSVRQGGMGTGELFF

D gene: TRBD2
V gene: TRBV7-2
clone size: -
J gene: TRBJ2-2
CDR3 DNA: TGTGCCAGCAGCTTAGAGCTAGCGGGAGCTCCCGGGGAGCTGTTTTTT
CDR3 protein: CASSLELAGAPGELFF

D gene: -
V gene: TRBV6-5
clone size: few
J gene: TRBJ1-2
CDR3 DNA: TGTGCCAGCAGTTACGGGGGAGGGGGCTACACCTTC
CDR3 protein: CASSYGGGGYTF

D gene: TRBD1
V gene: TRBV9
clone size: few
J gene: TRBJ2-1
CDR3 DNA: TGTGCCAGCAGCGTAGAGCCATGGGACAGCTACAATGAGCAGTTCTTC
CDR3 protein: CASSVEPWDSYNEQFF

D gene: TRBD2
V gene: TRBV12-3/TRBV12-4
clone size: many
J gene: TRBJ2-3
CDR3 DNA: TGTGCCAGCAGTTTGCTTCCGGGACTAGCGTCAGATACGCAGTATTTT
CDR3 protein: CASSLLPGLASDTQYF

D gene: -
V gene: TRBV20-1
clone size: -
J gene: TRBJ1-2
CDR3 DNA: TGCAGTGCTAGCGGGGGAGCTAACCATGGCTACACCTTC
CDR3 protein: CSASGGANHGYTF

D gene: -
V gene: TRBV9
clone size: few
J gene: TRBJ1-1
CDR3 DNA: TGTGCCAGCAGCGTGTCTGGGGGGGGGAGAGAAGCTTTCTTT
CDR3 protein: CASSVSGGGREAFF

D gene: TRBD1
V gene: TRBV12-3/TRBV12-4
clone size: many
J gene: TRBJ1-1
CDR3 DNA: TGTGCCAGCAGTCCTTGGGACAGCGGGACTGAAGCTTTCTTT
CDR3 protein: CASSPWDSGTEAFF

D gene: TRBD2
V gene: TRBV2
clone size: -
J gene: TRBJ2-5
CDR3 DNA: TGTGCCAGCATACTAGCGTACCAAGAGACCCAGTACTTC
CDR3 protein: CASILAYQETQYF

D gene: -
V gene: TRBV11-1
clone size: many
J gene: TRBJ1-1
CDR3 DNA: TGTGCCAGCAACCTCAAGAGGAACACTGAAGCTTTCTTT
CDR3 protein: CASNLKRNTEAFF

D gene: TRBD2
V gene: TRBV7-2
clone size: many
J gene: TRBJ2-7
CDR3 DNA: TGTGCCAGCAGCTTCCATGTGGCGGGAGTCAAGTACGAGCAGTACTTC
CDR3 protein: CASSFHVAGVKYEQYF

D gene: -
V gene: TRBV4-2
clone size: -
J gene: TRBJ2-5
CDR3 DNA: TGTGCCAGCAGCCAAGTCCAGGTCCAAGAGACCCAGTACTTC
CDR3 protein: CASSQVQVQETQYF

D gene: -
V gene: TRBV5-1
clone size: many
J gene: TRBJ2-7
CDR3 DNA: TGCGCCAGCAGCCCTGGTCCTGGGGGCGAGCAGTACTTC
CDR3 protein: CASSPGPGGEQYF

D gene: -
V gene: TRBV5-6
clone size: many
J gene: TRBJ2-7
CDR3 DNA: TGTGCCAGCAGCTTGGATGTGGTGGCAGACTACGAGCAGTACTTC
CDR3 protein: CASSLDVVADYEQYF